The next 3 T cell receptor beta chains were all read from a single sample in a study of blood T cells in healthy people across ages. Next came a second PCR, run for about 7 to 12 cycles, which used a sample-barcoded 5' primer along with a J-beta primer mix. TCRdb independently ran MiXCR on the 5' RACE reads; one entry per CDR3 protein. Of 650,000 to 700,000 distinct CDR3 sequences in the sample, over 40% were seen once. Sequenced sample: blood. These receptors all come from an elderly woman in good health.

This clonotype was counted ten times or more. The gene calls are TRBV7-9 and TRBJ2-3, with TRBD1 as a possible D gene (6 bases). CDR1 and CDR2 (germline): SEHNR, FQNEAQ (reference sequence). Deletions cut 5 bases from V and 7 bases from J, with 10 bases between. The CDR3 contains 12 residues. CDR3 sequence: CASSIGQYTQYF. CDR3 sequence (DNA): TGTGCCAGCAGCATAGGACAGTATACGCAGTATTTT.

The genes are TRBV9 and TRBJ2-7; D ambiguous. The J call could be wrong; TRBJ2-5 is a better fit for the DNA end. The CDR3 sequence is 13 residues long. Germline V gene lookup returns CDR1 SGDLS and CDR2 YYNGEE. The CDR3 protein is CASSVRPQETQYF. As DNA, the CDR3 is TGTGCCAGCAGCGTACGGCCCCAAGAGACCCAGTACTTC.

This clonotype was picked up many times. This rearrangement joins TRBV14 to TRBJ2-1, with D possibly TRBD2 on 5 matching bases. This CDR3 has 14 amino acids. Germline CDR1 reads SGHDN; CDR2 reads FVKESK. Between the trimmed V and J ends, which lost 6 bases and 0 bases, there was a span of 9 bases. DNA for the CDR3: TGTGCCAGCAGTCGGGAAAGCTCCTACAATGAGCAGTTCTTC. This translates into CASSRESSYNEQFF.